The 21 T cell receptor beta chains listed next were all sequenced from one sample in a study of CD8+ T cells in alopecia areata. Investigators isolated RNA and reverse transcribed it into cDNA to act as the sequencing template. The table came from immunoSEQ multiplex PCR; TCRdb's copy has only in-frame clones and leaves some out. The table records over 150,000 clones, roughly 60% of them present only once. The sequencing here drew on CD4+ T cells sorted from blood, taken at week 0. The receptors shown here come from a human donor with alopecia areata.

This clone was recorded a few times. The rearrangement joins TRBV20-1 to TRBJ2-5, with D unclear. CDR3 length: 11 residues. CDR1 is DFQATT, CDR2 SNEGSKA, per germline (reference sequence). The CDR3 sequence is CSPRWTETQYF. The CDR3 DNA is TGCAGCCCGAGGTGGACAGAGACCCAGTACTTC.

This clone occurred once. The chain joins TRBV30 to TRBJ1-2; 8 nucleotides line up with TRBD1. The CDR3 extends over 17 amino acids. From germline, CDR1 is GTSNPN and CDR2 SVGIG (reference sequence). After removal of 3 bases from V and 4 bases from J, the junction contained 16 bases not matched to a gene. In DNA, the CDR3 is TGTGCCTGGAGCCCCCGCGTGGGGACCGGGACAGGCTATGGCTACACCTTC. This translates into CAWSPRVGTGTGYGYTF.

The V gene is TRBV29-1, the J gene TRBJ1-2; D perhaps matches TRBD1 (5 bases). This CDR3 spans 13 amino acids. Germline V CDR1 and CDR2: SQVTM, ANQGSEA. Trimming cost V 4 bases and J 9 bases, with 18 bases left between them. The CDR3 DNA reads TGCAGCGTTGCGAGGGGCAGGGAGTATTGCTACACCTTC. Translated, it gives CSVARGREYCYTF.

This clone has a count of ten or more. V is TRBV5-1 and J is TRBJ1-2; 7 bases align to TRBD1. This CDR3 region has 13 residues. With V trimmed by 0 bases and J by 4 bases, 0 bases remained unmatched. Germline CDR1 SGHRS, CDR2 YFSETQ. The CDR3 DNA reads as TGCGCCAGCAGCTTGGCAGGGGGCTATGGCTACACCTTC. Translation gives CASSLAGGYGYTF.

This chain uses TRBV29-1 with TRBJ1-2, with 8 nucleotides matching TRBD1. V shed 5 bases and J 8 bases; nucleotides not matched to a gene: 10. The CDR3 is 13 residues long. Germline loops: CDR1 SQVTM, CDR2 ANQGSEA. Here the CDR3 reads CSVLPDRVSGYTF. The CDR3 nucleotides read TGCAGCGTTCTACCGGACAGGGTTAGCGGCTACACCTTC.

The chain recombines TRBV4-3 with TRBJ2-7, with a possible D match to TRBD2 (6 bases). The CDR3 sequence is 14 residues long. CDR1 LGHNA and CDR2 YSLEER come from the germline V gene. V gave up 7 bases and J gave up 2 bases, with 15 bases separating them. CDR3: CASKRGRGPYEQYF. Here the CDR3 DNA reads TGCGCCAGCAAGCGAGGGCGGGGACCCTACGAGCAGTACTTC.

This clone has only a few counts. The chain employs TRBV4-3 and TRBJ2-2; D unresolved. From germline, CDR1 is LGHNA and CDR2 YSLEER. V lost 1 base to trimming and J lost 2 bases, with 11 bases between them. CDR3 length: 16 amino acids. CDR3 bases: TGCGCCAGCAGCCAAGTCGAGTGGGTAAACACCGGGGAGCTGTTTTTT. Its translation: CASSQVEWVNTGELFF.

This rearrangement joins TRBV6-1 to TRBJ2-5; a possible D gene is TRBD2 (6 bases). Between the trimmed V and J ends, which lost 7 bases and 2 bases, there was a span of 14 bases. The CDR3 runs 14 residues. Looked up from germline, CDR1 is MNHNS and CDR2 is SASEGT. The CDR3 reads CASTKGLSQETQYF. Written as DNA, the CDR3 is TGTGCCAGCACCAAGGGACTGTCGCAAGAGACCCAGTACTTC.

The chain couples TRBV30 to TRBJ2-5; 7 bases are a match to TRBD1. The CDR3 consists of 12 residues. V lost 6 bases to trimming and J lost 5 bases; unmatched junction nucleotides: 6. Germline CDR1 GTSNPN, CDR2 SVGIG (reference sequence). This CDR3 is CACNRGRETQYF. In DNA form, the CDR3 reads TGTGCCTGCAACAGGGGCAGGGAGACCCAGTACTTC.

This clone has only a few counts. An end of the junction does not agree with germline; a read error may underlie this. The chain carries TRBV29-1 and TRBJ2-5; D gene unclear. Germline CDR1 and CDR2: SQVTM and ANQGSEA. The CDR3 is 9 residues long. CDR3 region: CSVGPDHNF. The CDR3 DNA sequence: TGCAGCGTTGGCCCAGACCATAACTTC.

V is TRBV11-2 and J is TRBJ1-1; no firm D call. The V end was cut by 5 bases, the J end by 3 bases, with 13 bases between. CDR1 is SGHAT, CDR2 FQNNGV, per germline. This CDR3 is 14 amino acids long. CDR3 region: CASSLSFLDTEAFF. CDR3 DNA sequence: TGTGCCAGCAGCCTATCGTTCCTAGACACTGAAGCTTTCTTT. Supplemented by reference TRBV11-2 and TRBJ1-1, the full variable domain reads EAGVAQSPRYKIIEKRQSVAFWCNPISGHATLYWYQQILGQGPKLLIQFQNNGVVDDSQLPKDRFSAERLKGVDSTLKIQPAKLEDSAVYLCASSLSFLDTEAFFGQGTRLTVV.

The chain links TRBV30 to TRBJ1-1, with D unclear. CDR3 length equals 12 residues. Trimming stripped 1 base from V and 6 bases from J, with 9 bases between. The V gene's germline CDR1 is GTSNPN and CDR2 SVGIG (reference sequence). DNA of the CDR3: TGTGCCTGGAGTGCCCCCGGGCCTGAAGCTTTCTTT. This translates into CAWSAPGPEAFF.

Only a few counts were recorded for this clone. The chain is built from TRBV7-2 and TRBJ2-5, with TRBD2 as a possible D gene (6 bases). V lost 2 bases and J lost 5, with 15 bases in between. In germline, CDR1 is SGHTA, CDR2 FQGNSA. CDR3 length: 15 residues. The CDR3 nucleotides read TGTGCCAGCAGCTTAACTTGGGCAGGGAGGGAGACCCAGTACTTC. Translating it yields CASSLTWAGRETQYF.

Worth noting for this clone: Other DNA sequences in this sample translate to the same CDR3. The V gene is TRBV30, the J gene TRBJ1-5; no firm D call. Trimming took off 0 bases at V and 4 bases at J, with 4 bases between the two ends. The germline CDR1 and CDR2 sequences are GTSNPN and SVGIG (reference sequence). The CDR3 spans 12 residues. The CDR3 region has the DNA TGTGCCTGGAGTGTCGGAAATCAGCCCCAGCATTTT. Its protein product is CAWSVGNQPQHF. Full variable domain (missing parts from reference TRBV30 and TRBJ1-5): SQTIHQWPATLVQPVGSPLSLECTVEGTSNPNLYWYRQAAGRGLQLLFYSVGIGQISSEVPQNLSASRPQDRQFILSSKKLLLSDSGFYLCAWSVGNQPQHFGDGTRLSIL.

The V gene is TRBV11-2, the J gene TRBJ2-3; D not certain. CDR1 is SGHAT, CDR2 FQNNGV, per germline. This CDR3 is built from 13 residues. Trimming shortened V by 3 bases and J by 0 bases, and 4 bases separated the two germline ends. This chain's CDR3 is CASSFGSTDTQYF. DNA for the CDR3: TGTGCCAGCAGCTTCGGTAGCACAGATACGCAGTATTTT. The full variable domain, its missing parts supplied by reference TRBV11-2 and TRBJ2-3, is EAGVAQSPRYKIIEKRQSVAFWCNPISGHATLYWYQQILGQGPKLLIQFQNNGVVDDSQLPKDRFSAERLKGVDSTLKIQPAKLEDSAVYLCASSFGSTDTQYFGPGTRLTVL.

The chain has TRBV6-5 and TRBJ1-1; no definite D call. CDR1 and CDR2 from the germline V gene are MNHEY and SVGAGI. This CDR3 has 10 residues. Trimming removed 8 bases at V and 7 bases at J, with 8 bases between. DNA for the CDR3: TGTGCCAGCTTAGATCGTGAAGCTTTCTTT. Encoded protein: CASLDREAFF.

The chain combines TRBV25-1 with TRBJ2-1, with 9 bases matching TRBD2. The trim removed 4 bases at V and 3 bases at J, leaving 4 bases unmatched. The CDR3 extends over 15 amino acids. Per the germline V gene, CDR1 is MGHDK and CDR2 is SYGVNS. CDR3: CASSGSGGLYNEQFF. The DNA of the CDR3 is TGTGCCAGCAGTGGTAGCGGGGGCCTCTACAATGAGCAGTTCTTC. The variable domain in full, completed from reference TRBV25-1 and TRBJ2-1, reads EADIYQTPRYLVIGTGKKITLECSQTMGHDKMYWYQQDPGMELHLIHYSYGVNSTEKGDLSSESTVSRIRTEHFPLTLESARPSHTSQYLCASSGSGGLYNEQFFGPGTRLTVL.

The chain joins TRBV7-9 to TRBJ2-7, with D possibly TRBD2 on 5 matching bases. The CDR3 runs to 15 residues. Deletions cut 2 bases from V and 6 bases from J, with 17 bases between. The germline gives CDR1 SEHNR, CDR2 FQNEAQ (reference sequence). CDR3 in amino acids: CASSLTGRVLIEQYF. The CDR3 nucleotides are TGTGCCAGCAGCTTAACTGGGCGGGTTCTGATCGAGCAGTACTTC.

The chain recombines TRBV7-9 with TRBJ2-7; TRBD1 agrees at 9 bases. V was pared by 2 bases and J by 6 bases, with 8 bases of the junction left unmatched. Looked up from germline, CDR1 is SEHNR and CDR2 is FQNEAQ (reference sequence). This CDR3 spans 15 amino acids. CDR3 protein: CASSLTGQGSSEQYF. The CDR3, as DNA: TGTGCCAGCAGCTTAACGGGACAGGGTTCGTCCGAGCAGTACTTC.

The J gene is TRBJ2-5, the V gene TRBV7-2, with 9 bases fitting TRBD1. The CDR3 length is 15 residues. The J segment lost 7 bases and the V segment lost 4 bases, leaving 10 bases of the junction unmatched. Per germline, CDR1 SGHTA and CDR2 FQGNSA. CDR3 region: CASSSARTGDRTQYF. The CDR3 DNA reads TGTGCCAGCAGCTCCGCCCGGACAGGGGATAGGACCCAGTACTTC.

V and J are TRBV2 and TRBJ1-5; 9 positions match TRBD1. This CDR3 has 14 amino acids. V shed 3 bases and J 9 bases; nucleotides not matched to a gene: 6. The germline CDR1 and CDR2 sequences are SNHLY and FYNNEI. The CDR3 here is CASSEGQGVRPQHF. CDR3 DNA: TGTGCCAGCAGTGAGGGACAGGGAGTAAGGCCCCAGCATTTT. Variable domain in full (rest from reference TRBV2 and TRBJ1-5): EPEVTQTPSHQVTQMGQEVILRCVPISNHLYFYWYRQILGQKVEFLVSFYNNEISEKSEIFDDQFSVERPDGSNFTLKIRSTKLEDSAMYFCASSEGQGVRPQHFGDGTRLSIL.